This T cell receptor (beta chain) derives from a study of metastatic and nonmetastatic thyroid tumors. The study, taken as a whole, reports: Malignant thyroid tumors reportedly had TCR beta diversity that was significantly higher than in benign nodules, in blood and tumor.

This clone was counted only a few times. Its target is not known. Patients were all untreated before their thyroid surgery. TCRdb reassembled clones from the PCR reads with MiXCR. This table holds 49,000 or so clones, under 30% found once. CDR1 is MNHNS and CDR2 is SASEGT in the germline V gene. The CDR3 is 16 residues long. The ends lost 7 bases at V and 1 base at J; junction bases unmatched: 10. Sequencing was performed on blood. This chain links TRBV6-1 with TRBJ1-5; TRBD1 aligns across 7 bases. This TCR came from a male donor with papillary thyroid cancer or a benign thyroid nodule (not recorded which). Some clones in this sample may be carry-over from other donors' samples. This chain's CDR3 is CASKGAGGFSNQPQHF. CDR3 DNA: TGTGCCAGCAAGGGGGCAGGGGGTTTCAGCAATCAGCCCCAGCATTTT.